Here is one T cell receptor (beta chain) with its context. Generated by immunoSEQ multiplex PCR, the TCRdb table keeps only in-frame clones and is missing some. The sample has hundreds of thousands of clones; 70% to 90% are singletons. This sample is part of a study of shared T cell receptors in the human thymus. This same sample was also part of a study on human thymus T cells. That investigation notes: Resections from corrective heart surgery provided thymus tissue. As related research reported, thymic repertoires overlapped highly among unrelated individuals.

Sequencing was done on a sample of thymocytes. This TCR was sampled from a boy younger than two with a congenital heart defect.

CDR3 in amino acids: CASSHTVPGEQYF. DNA for the CDR3: TGCGCCAGCAGCCACACGGTTCCGGGCGAGCAGTACTTC. The rearrangement uses TRBV4-3 and TRBJ2-7; D is undetermined. The V gene's germline CDR1 is LGHNA and CDR2 YSLEER. This CDR3 is built from 13 residues. Trimming took 3 bases from V and 6 from J, leaving 12 bases between them.